The 13 T cell receptor beta chains presented below share a single source sample, sequenced in a study of cytomegalovirus exposure and HLA in healthy donors. The PCR contained 60 Vbeta and 13 Jbeta primers. Profiled with immunoSEQ multiplex PCR; TCRdb holds only in-frame clones, not every one. The sample shows around 150,000 clones, around 79% of them seen only once. Sequencing was performed on PBMCs. All receptors come from a man aged 25 to 40 in good health and CMV-seropositive.

A single count supports this clone. This chain uses TRBV5-1 with TRBJ2-5; perhaps TRBD2 as D (6 bases). The DNA matches TRBJ2-7 better at its end, which makes the J call doubtful. Germline-derived CDR1 and CDR2 are SGHRS and YFSETQ. The CDR3 has 14 amino acids. The CDR3: CASSFGGSSSEQYF. In nucleotides, the CDR3 is TGCGCCAGCAGCTTCGGGGGTTCTTCTAGCGAGCAGTACTTC.

The J gene is TRBJ1-2, the V gene TRBV21-1. TRBV21-1 is described as a pseudogene. The CDR3 is 18 amino acids. The CDR3 region is CASSKGGRGGRFDYGYTF. CDR3 nucleotides: TGTGCCAGCAGCAAGGGAGGTAGGGGGGGGCGGTTTGACTATGGCTACACCTTC.

The rearrangement links TRBV28 to TRBJ1-2; 9 bases map to TRBD1. The CDR3 has 15 amino acids. Germline V gives CDR1 MDHEN, CDR2 SYDVKM. The V and J ends lost 6 bases and 4 bases, in that order; junction bases with no gene match: 9. The CDR3 protein is CASRLGGTGRYGYTF. The CDR3 nucleotides read TGTGCCAGCAGGTTGGGAGGGACAGGGCGCTATGGCTACACCTTC.

V and J are TRBV9 and TRBJ2-2; weak D call: TRBD1 (5 bases). The germline V gene encodes CDR1 SGDLS and CDR2 YYNGEE. V was trimmed by 0 bases and J by 5 bases, leaving 14 bases between them. The CDR3 has 16 amino acids. As DNA, the CDR3 is TGTGCCAGCAGCGTAGTGCCAGGGTTCGGTACCGGGGAGCTGTTTTTT. This codes for CASSVVPGFGTGELFF.

This clone showed up just once. The junction shows a germline mismatch at one end, possibly a read error. CDR3 bases: TGTTCCAGCAGCTTACCGGGTACTGCCGGGGAGCTGTTTTTT. Translated: CSSSLPGTAGELFF. The V call is TRBV7-9, the J call TRBJ2-2, with no clear D. This CDR3 is 14 amino acids long. Germline V gene lookup returns CDR1 SEHNR and CDR2 FQNEAQ (reference sequence).

Only a few counts were recorded for this clone. V is TRBV6-5 and J is TRBJ1-2, with 7 bases lining up with TRBD1. After removal of 7 bases from V and 6 bases from J, the junction contained 8 bases not matched to a gene. Germline CDR1 MNHEY, CDR2 SVGAGI. This CDR3 is 13 amino acids long. CDR3 sequence (DNA): TGTGCCAGCACTACAGGGGAATGGAATGGCTACACCTTC. Translation gives CASTTGEWNGYTF.

This sequence joins TRBV19 and TRBJ2-1; 7 nucleotides match TRBD2. The V gene end was trimmed by 2 bases and the J gene end by 2 bases; junction bases not matched to a gene: 3. Germline V gene data show CDR1 as LNHDA and CDR2 as SQIVND (reference sequence). This CDR3 spans 15 amino acids. This chain's CDR3 is CASSIQRGAYNEQFF. CDR3 DNA: TGTGCCAGTAGTATACAGCGGGGCGCCTACAATGAGCAGTTCTTC. The whole variable domain, remainder taken from reference TRBV19 and TRBJ2-1, is DGGITQSPKYLFRKEGQNVTLSCEQNLNHDAMYWYRQDPGQGLRLIYYSQIVNDFQKGDIAEGYSVSREKKESFPLTVTSAQKNPTAFYLCASSIQRGAYNEQFFGPGTRLTVL.

The rearrangement uses TRBV14 and TRBJ2-3; TRBD1 aligns across 10 bases. V dropped 6 bases and J dropped 4; count of bases not matched to a gene: 10. This CDR3 comprises 16 residues. CDR1 is SGHDN, CDR2 FVKESK, per germline. CDR3 nucleotides: TGTGCCAGCAGACCGCGGGACAGGGGTCGCCCAGATACGCAGTATTTT. Translated, it gives CASRPRDRGRPDTQYF.

This clone has more than one count but fewer than ten. The chain carries TRBV28 and TRBJ1-2; maybe TRBD1 (5 bases). This CDR3 has 13 residues. The germline V gene encodes CDR1 MDHEN and CDR2 SYDVKM. Deletions cut 3 bases from V and 8 bases from J, with 13 bases between. The CDR3 reads CASSFGARGGYTF. The CDR3 nucleotides read TGTGCCAGCAGTTTTGGGGCTCGGGGGGGCTACACCTTC.

V and J are TRBV6-5 and TRBJ2-1; TRBD1 matches 8 bases. Germline V gene data show CDR1 as MNHEY and CDR2 as SVGAGI. The CDR3 has 12 amino acids. V shed 5 bases, J shed 9 bases, and the junction held 3 bases outside the gene matches. For the CDR3, the DNA is TGTGCCAGCAGTAGGACAGGGACTGAGCAGTTCTTC. Protein product: CASSRTGTEQFF.

The chain recombines TRBV6-5 with TRBJ2-7, with 10 bases lining up with TRBD1. The junction had 8 bases not matched to a gene; V was cut back by 6 bases and J by 3 bases. Germline values: CDR1 MNHEY, CDR2 SVGAGI. The CDR3 spans 15 residues. The CDR3 bases are TGTGCCAGCAGAAGACCCGGGACAGGGGACTACGAGCAGTACTTC. This gives the protein CASRRPGTGDYEQYF.

The chain employs TRBV2 and TRBJ2-3; 10 bases are shared with TRBD1. Trimming at V came to 0 bases and at J to 5 bases, leaving 8 bases not matched to a gene. Germline V lookup: CDR1 SNHLY, CDR2 FYNNEI. This CDR3 contains 17 residues. CDR3 region: CASSEAQVTGGLDTQYF. CDR3 in DNA: TGTGCCAGCAGTGAAGCGCAGGTGACAGGGGGCTTAGATACGCAGTATTTT.

The rearrangement links TRBV10-2 to TRBJ2-5; 12 bases are shared with TRBD2. Trimming cost V 8 bases and J 5 bases; bases outside gene matches: 6. The CDR3 runs 14 residues. Germline-derived CDR1 and CDR2 are WSHSY and SAAADI. The CDR3 is CASRGLAGEETQYF. The CDR3 coding sequence is TGCGCCAGCCGGGGACTAGCGGGTGAGGAGACCCAGTACTTC.